The 16 T cell receptor beta chains below come from one sample, sequenced in a study of regulatory T cells in long-lasting Graves disease. The time point denotes: persistent/refractory GD, antithyroid drugs over 5 years with positive TRAb. RNA extracted from PBMCs served as the sequencing template. To make TCR beta libraries, researchers used iRepertoire HTBI primers and Arm-PCR of CDR3 regions. TCRdb re-called the multiplex PCR reads with MiXCR, one entry per CDR3 protein. In the table there are 300,000 or so distinct CDR3 sequences, about 18% of which are singletons. Sequences were derived from peripheral blood mononuclear cells (PBMCs), sampled when the disease was refractory, from a patient treated with antithyroid drugs. The receptors derive from a female donor with Graves disease.

This clonotype was detected only a few times. The chain employs TRBV2 and TRBJ1-6, with 8 bases matching TRBD1. Germline V gives CDR1 SNHLY, CDR2 FYNNEI. The CDR3 sequence is 13 residues long. Trimming cost V 11 bases and J 10 bases; bases outside gene matches: 10. This CDR3 reads CARRTGKGSPLHF. The CDR3 DNA sequence: TGTGCCCGACGGACAGGGAAAGGATCACCCCTCCACTTT.

This chain connects TRBV4-1 to TRBJ1-4; maybe TRBD1 (6 bases). Germline V gene lookup returns CDR1 MGHRA and CDR2 YSYEKL. This CDR3 spans 15 amino acids. Trimming pared 4 bases from V and 5 bases from J, leaving 14 bases between. CDR3 nucleotide sequence: TGCGCCAGCAGCCGCGGACAGAGCCTGAATGAAAAACTGTTTTTT. This sequence encodes CASSRGQSLNEKLFF.

In its sample, this clonotype was seen many times. The chain employs TRBV28 and TRBJ1-2; no firm D call. Looked up from germline, CDR1 is MDHEN and CDR2 is SYDVKM. The CDR3 is 16 amino acids. Trimming left V 10 bases short and J 2 bases short, with 23 bases between. CDR3 nucleotide sequence: TGTGCCACCCAACTTTATAGACGAGGCCGAAACTATGGCTACACCTTC. This codes for CATQLYRRGRNYGYTF.

This clonotype was observed a handful of times. The chain combines TRBV27 with TRBJ1-1, with D maybe TRBD1 (6 bases). Germline CDR1 and CDR2: MNHEY and SMNVEV (reference sequence). V lost 6 bases to trimming and J lost 3 bases, with 29 bases between them. CDR3 length: 19 amino acids. The CDR3 DNA is TGTGCCAGCAGCCGTTATCAACCCCGCCGAGACCGGGGGCACACTGAAGCTTTCTTT. Its protein product is CASSRYQPRRDRGHTEAFF.

This clonotype was counted a few times. The chain is built from TRBV12-3 or TRBV12-4 and TRBJ1-2; D gene uncertain. This CDR3 has 12 residues. The germline V and J ends were trimmed by 2 bases and 8 bases, with 9 bases remaining between them. Here the CDR3 DNA reads TGTGCCAGCAGTTTATATCGTATCGGCTACACCTTC. As protein: CASSLYRIGYTF.

In its sample, this clonotype was seen many times. This chain joins TRBV29-1 and TRBJ1-1; D gene uncertain. The CDR3 consists of 13 residues. In germline, CDR1 is SQVTM, CDR2 ANQGSEA. V was clipped by 4 bases and J by 4 bases, with 13 bases between them. The CDR3 DNA sequence: TGCAGCGTTGCGAGAGGTACGGGCACTGAAGCTTTCTTT. This sequence encodes CSVARGTGTEAFF.

This clonotype was counted between two and nine times. The chain recombines TRBV27 with TRBJ2-5; 7 nucleotides align to TRBD1. V shed 1 base, J shed 4 bases, and the junction held 3 bases outside the gene matches. This CDR3 is built from 14 residues. Germline V CDR1 and CDR2: MNHEY, SMNVEV (reference sequence). This chain's CDR3 is CASSLYRGRETQYF. In DNA form, the CDR3 reads TGTGCCAGCAGTTTATATAGGGGGCGAGAGACCCAGTACTTC.

This clonotype was detected ten times or more. This sequence joins TRBV12-3 or TRBV12-4 and TRBJ1-5; D remains ambiguous. V dropped 6 bases and J dropped 0 bases, with 9 bases sitting between them. The CDR3 totals 14 residues. The CDR3 DNA sequence: TGTGCCAGCAGCTCACACTATAGCAATCAGCCCCAGCATTTT. It encodes CASSSHYSNQPQHF.

The chain combines TRBV7-9 with TRBJ1-1; D call uncertain. This CDR3 is 13 amino acids long. Per the germline V gene, CDR1 is SEHNR and CDR2 is FQNEAQ (reference sequence). V was clipped by 1 base and J by 4 bases, with 7 bases between them. Written as DNA, the CDR3 is TGTGCCAGCAGCTTAGAGGAACTCACTGAAGCTTTCTTT. As protein: CASSLEELTEAFF. Filled out from reference TRBV7-9 and TRBJ1-1, the complete variable domain reads DTGVSQNPRHKITKRGQNVTFRCDPISEHNRLYWYRQTLGQGPEFLTYFQNEAQLEKSRLLSDRFSAERPKGSFSTLEIQRTEQGDSAMYLCASSLEELTEAFFGQGTRLTVV.

There are many counts of this clonotype. The V call is TRBV27, the J call TRBJ2-7; no clear D. Per the germline V gene, CDR1 is MNHEY and CDR2 is SMNVEV (reference sequence). The V and J ends lost 3 bases and 5 bases respectively, with 11 bases between them. CDR3 length equals 13 residues. The CDR3 sequence: CASSLSDTDEQYF. Here the CDR3 DNA reads TGTGCCAGCAGTTTGAGCGACACCGACGAGCAGTACTTC.

The sample holds one count of this clonotype. The chain combines TRBV7-8 with TRBJ2-2; 7 nucleotides match TRBD1. Germline loops: CDR1 SGHVS, CDR2 FQNEAQ. V trimming: 7 bases; J trimming: 4 bases; junction bases outside the gene matches: 6. CDR3 length: 14 residues. Here the CDR3 reads CASTIWDSTGELFF. The CDR3 nucleotides read TGTGCCAGCACGATCTGGGACAGCACCGGGGAGCTGTTTTTT.

This clonotype has more than one count but fewer than ten. The CDR3 protein is CASSPGPGRAKNIQYF. The CDR3 nucleotides are TGCGCCAGCAGCCCGGGCCCCGGGAGGGCCAAAAACATTCAGTACTTC. The chain uses TRBV4-1 and TRBJ2-4; TRBD2 matches 7 bases. The CDR3 sequence is 16 residues long. The J segment lost 1 base and the V segment lost 4 bases, leaving 7 bases of the junction unmatched. The germline gives CDR1 MGHRA, CDR2 YSYEKL.

This clonotype was observed a few times. The genes are TRBV6-1 and TRBJ2-7, with TRBD2 matching 8 bases. Unmatched junction bases numbered 12, after V lost 6 bases and J lost 2 bases. The CDR3 length is 16 residues. Looked up from germline, CDR1 is MNHNS and CDR2 is SASEGT. CDR3 DNA sequence: TGTGCCAGCAGGGTAGCGGGACTCTCACTGACCTACGAGCAGTACTTC. Translation gives CASRVAGLSLTYEQYF.

Worth noting for this clonotype: A read error may explain this, as a much larger clone is one base away. V gene TRBV28 combines with J gene TRBJ1-4, with 7 bases that match TRBD1. With V trimmed by 5 bases and J by 6 bases, 12 bases remained unmatched. Looked up from germline, CDR1 is MDHEN and CDR2 is SYDVKM. This CDR3 spans 16 amino acids. In DNA form, the CDR3 reads TGTGCCAGCAGTGTACCTTTTGGGACAGCTGATGAAAAACTGTTTTTT. Translated: CASSVPFGTADEKLFF.

At least ten counts were recorded for this clonotype. The V call is TRBV10-3, the J call TRBJ2-7; D might be TRBD1 (6 bases). The germline V gene encodes CDR1 ENHRY and CDR2 SYGVKD. V dropped 7 bases and J dropped 7 bases, with 14 bases sitting between them. The CDR3 has 12 residues. DNA of the CDR3: TGTGCCATCAATATTGGGGGACAAGAGCAGTACTTC. Its protein is CAINIGGQEQYF.

This clonotype was detected only a few times. It may be a read error: a sequence one base away is much more abundant. This chain joins TRBV7-9 and TRBJ2-7, with TRBD1 matching over 7 bases. Losses at the gene ends were 5 bases for V and 0 bases for J; bases not matched to a gene: 4. This CDR3 region has 14 residues. Germline-derived CDR1 and CDR2 are SEHNR and FQNEAQ (reference sequence). CDR3: CASSPGQSSYEQYF. DNA for the CDR3: TGTGCCAGCAGCCCGGGACAGAGCTCCTACGAGCAGTACTTC.